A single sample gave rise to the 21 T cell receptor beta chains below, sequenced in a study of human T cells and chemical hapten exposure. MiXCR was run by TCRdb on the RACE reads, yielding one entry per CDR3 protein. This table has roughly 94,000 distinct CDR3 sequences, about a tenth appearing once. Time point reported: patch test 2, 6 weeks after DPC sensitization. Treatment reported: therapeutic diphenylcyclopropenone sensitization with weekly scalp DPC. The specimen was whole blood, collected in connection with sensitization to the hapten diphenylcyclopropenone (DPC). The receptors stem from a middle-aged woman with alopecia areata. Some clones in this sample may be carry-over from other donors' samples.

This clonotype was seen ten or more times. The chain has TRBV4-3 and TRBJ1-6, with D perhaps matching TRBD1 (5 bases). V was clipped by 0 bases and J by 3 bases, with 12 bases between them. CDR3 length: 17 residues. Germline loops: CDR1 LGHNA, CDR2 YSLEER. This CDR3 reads CASSQERRGNYNSPLHF. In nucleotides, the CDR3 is TGCGCCAGCAGCCAAGAAAGGCGGGGGAACTATAATTCACCCCTCCACTTT.

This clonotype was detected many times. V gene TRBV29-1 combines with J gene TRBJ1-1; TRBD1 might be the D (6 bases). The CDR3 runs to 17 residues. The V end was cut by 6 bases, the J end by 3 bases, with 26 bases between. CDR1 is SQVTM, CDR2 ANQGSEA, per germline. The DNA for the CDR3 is TGCAGCGTGAGAGTGATTGAGTCAGGCGCAGGGGACACTGAAGCTTTCTTT. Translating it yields CSVRVIESGAGDTEAFF.

CDR3: CAISVKTEDSPGYGYTF. CDR3 coding DNA: TGTGCCATCAGTGTAAAGACTGAAGACAGTCCGGGCTATGGCTACACCTTC. V usage is TRBV10-3 and J usage is TRBJ1-2; a weak D match, TRBD1 (5 bases). The V and J ends lost 4 bases and 4 bases respectively, with 22 bases between them. Germline CDR1 reads ENHRY; CDR2 reads SYGVKD. This CDR3 is built from 17 residues.

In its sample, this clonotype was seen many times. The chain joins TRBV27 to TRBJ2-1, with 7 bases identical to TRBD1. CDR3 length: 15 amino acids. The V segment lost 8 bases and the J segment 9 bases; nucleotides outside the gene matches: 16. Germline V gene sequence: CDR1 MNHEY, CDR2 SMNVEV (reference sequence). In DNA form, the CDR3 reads TGTGCCAGCGCGTTTCTCCGGATGGGGGACAGTGAGCAGTTCTTC. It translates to CASAFLRMGDSEQFF.

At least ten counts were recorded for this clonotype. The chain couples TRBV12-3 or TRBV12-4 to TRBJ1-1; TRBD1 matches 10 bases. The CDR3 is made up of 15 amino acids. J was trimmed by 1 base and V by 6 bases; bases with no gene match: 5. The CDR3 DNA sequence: TGTGCCAGCAGCCCTAGACAGGGGGCGAACACTGAAGCTTTCTTT. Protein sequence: CASSPRQGANTEAFF.

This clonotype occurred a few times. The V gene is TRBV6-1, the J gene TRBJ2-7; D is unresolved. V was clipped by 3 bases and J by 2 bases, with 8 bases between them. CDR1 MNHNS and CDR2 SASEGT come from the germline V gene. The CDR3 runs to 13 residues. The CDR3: CASSDPGPYEQYF. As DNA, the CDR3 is TGTGCCAGCAGTGACCCTGGGCCCTACGAGCAGTACTTC.

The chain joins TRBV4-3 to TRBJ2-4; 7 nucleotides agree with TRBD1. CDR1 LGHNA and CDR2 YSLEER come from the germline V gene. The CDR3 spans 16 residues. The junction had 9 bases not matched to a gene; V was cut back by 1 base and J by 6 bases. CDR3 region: CASSQVLTGSRNIQYF. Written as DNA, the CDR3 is TGCGCCAGCAGCCAAGTCCTGACAGGGTCTAGAAACATTCAGTACTTC.

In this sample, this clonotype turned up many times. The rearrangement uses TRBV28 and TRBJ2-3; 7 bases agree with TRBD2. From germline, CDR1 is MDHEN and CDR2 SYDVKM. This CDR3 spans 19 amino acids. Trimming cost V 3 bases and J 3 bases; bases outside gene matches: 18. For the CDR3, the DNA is TGTGCCAGCAGTTTCCCCACTACGGAGCGGGAATTCGTGACAGATACGCAGTATTTT. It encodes CASSFPTTEREFVTDTQYF.

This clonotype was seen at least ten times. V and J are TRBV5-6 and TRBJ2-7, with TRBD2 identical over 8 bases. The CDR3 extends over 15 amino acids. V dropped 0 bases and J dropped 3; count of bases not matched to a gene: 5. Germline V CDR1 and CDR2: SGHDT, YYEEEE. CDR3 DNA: TGTGCCAGCAGCTTGGCCGGGACTAGGGTCTACGAGCAGTACTTC. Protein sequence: CASSLAGTRVYEQYF.

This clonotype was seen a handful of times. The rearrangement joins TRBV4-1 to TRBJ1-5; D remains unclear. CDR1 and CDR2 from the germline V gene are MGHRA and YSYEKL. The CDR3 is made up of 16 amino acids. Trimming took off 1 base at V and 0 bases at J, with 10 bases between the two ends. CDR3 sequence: CASSQGYIYSNQPQHF. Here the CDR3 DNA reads TGCGCCAGCAGCCAAGGGTACATATATAGCAATCAGCCCCAGCATTTT.

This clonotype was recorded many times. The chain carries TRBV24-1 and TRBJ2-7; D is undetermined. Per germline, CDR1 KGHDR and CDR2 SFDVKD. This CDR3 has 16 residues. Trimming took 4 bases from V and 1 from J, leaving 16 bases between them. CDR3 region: CATSDPTVPESYEQYF. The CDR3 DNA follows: TGTGCCACCAGTGACCCGACGGTCCCAGAGTCCTACGAGCAGTACTTC.

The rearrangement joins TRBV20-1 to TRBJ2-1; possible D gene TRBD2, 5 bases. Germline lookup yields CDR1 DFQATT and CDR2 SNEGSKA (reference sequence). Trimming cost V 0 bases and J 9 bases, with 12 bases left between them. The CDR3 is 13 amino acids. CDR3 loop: CSARDDAGIEQFF. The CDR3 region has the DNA TGCAGTGCTAGAGATGATGCGGGCATTGAGCAGTTCTTC.

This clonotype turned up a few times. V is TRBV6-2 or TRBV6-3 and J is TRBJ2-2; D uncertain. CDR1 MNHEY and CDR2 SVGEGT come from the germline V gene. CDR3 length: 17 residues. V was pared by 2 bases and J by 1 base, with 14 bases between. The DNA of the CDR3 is TGTGCCAGCAGTTACGTGGTGGGTCTCTTGAACACCGGGGAGCTGTTTTTT. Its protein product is CASSYVVGLLNTGELFF.

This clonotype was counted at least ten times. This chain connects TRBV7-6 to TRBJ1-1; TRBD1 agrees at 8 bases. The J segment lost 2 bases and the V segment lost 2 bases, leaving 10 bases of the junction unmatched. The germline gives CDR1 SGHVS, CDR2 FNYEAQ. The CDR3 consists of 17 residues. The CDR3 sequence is CASSLTDRGRLNTEAFF. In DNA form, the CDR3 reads TGTGCCAGCAGCTTAACCGACAGGGGCCGCCTTAACACTGAAGCTTTCTTT.

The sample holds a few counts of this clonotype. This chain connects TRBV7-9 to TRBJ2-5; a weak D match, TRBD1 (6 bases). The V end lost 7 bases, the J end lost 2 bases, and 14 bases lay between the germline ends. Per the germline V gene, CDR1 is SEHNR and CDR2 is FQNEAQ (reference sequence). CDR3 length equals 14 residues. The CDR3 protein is CASTGPTGQETQYF. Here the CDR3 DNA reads TGTGCCAGCACCGGACCAACAGGGCAAGAGACCCAGTACTTC.

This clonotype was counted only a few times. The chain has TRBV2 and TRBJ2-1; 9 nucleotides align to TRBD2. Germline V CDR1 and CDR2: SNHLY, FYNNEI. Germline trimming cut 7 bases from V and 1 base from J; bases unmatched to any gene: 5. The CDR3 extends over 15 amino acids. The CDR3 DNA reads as TGTGCCAGCATTCAACTAGCGGGTTCCTACAATGAGCAGTTCTTC. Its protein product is CASIQLAGSYNEQFF.

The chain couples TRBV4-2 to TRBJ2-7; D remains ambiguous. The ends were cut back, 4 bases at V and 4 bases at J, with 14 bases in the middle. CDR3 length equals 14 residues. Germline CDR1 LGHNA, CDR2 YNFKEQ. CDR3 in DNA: TGTGCCAGCAGCCCCCCAAGGGTCCCGTACGAGCAGTACTTC. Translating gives CASSPPRVPYEQYF.

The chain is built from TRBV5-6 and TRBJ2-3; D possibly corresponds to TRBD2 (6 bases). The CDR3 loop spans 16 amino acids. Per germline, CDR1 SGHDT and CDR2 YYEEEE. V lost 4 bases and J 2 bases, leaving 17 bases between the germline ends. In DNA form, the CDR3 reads TGTGCCAGCAGCACCTGGGACTCCCATGTCACAGATACGCAGTATTTT. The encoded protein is CASSTWDSHVTDTQYF.

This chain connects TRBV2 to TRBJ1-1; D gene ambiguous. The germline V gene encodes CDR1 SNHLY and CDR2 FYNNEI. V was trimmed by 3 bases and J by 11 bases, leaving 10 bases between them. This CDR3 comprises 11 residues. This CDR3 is CASSEAQLAFF. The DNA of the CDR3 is TGTGCCAGCAGTGAGGCACAGTTGGCTTTCTTT.

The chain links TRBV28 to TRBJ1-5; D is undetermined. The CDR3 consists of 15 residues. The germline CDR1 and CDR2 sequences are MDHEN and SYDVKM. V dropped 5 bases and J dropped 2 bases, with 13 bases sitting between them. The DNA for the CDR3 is TGTGCCAGCAGTCTCCACTATCTAGGCAATCAGCCCCAGCATTTT. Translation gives CASSLHYLGNQPQHF.

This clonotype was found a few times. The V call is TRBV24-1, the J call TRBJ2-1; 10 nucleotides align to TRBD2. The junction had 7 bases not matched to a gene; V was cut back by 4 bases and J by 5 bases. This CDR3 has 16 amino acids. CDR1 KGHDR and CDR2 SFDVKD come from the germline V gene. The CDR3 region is CATSDTLAGEDNEQFF. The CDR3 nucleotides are TGTGCCACCAGTGACACCCTAGCGGGAGAAGACAATGAGCAGTTCTTC.